These 13 T cell receptor beta chains share one sample of origin, sequenced in a study of glioma-infiltrating T cells (dated by TCRdb to 2016 to 2017). These reads were obtained on an Illumina MiSeq. TCR alpha and beta CDR3 regions were amplified with the iRepertoire nested amplicon-rescue multiplex PCR (arm-PCR) platform from RNA. Through fastp at Q25 and MiXCR, TCRdb rebuilt clones from the public reads, retaining in-frame beta chains. Under each unique CDR3 protein, matching rows form one entry showing the most common genes and DNA. This sample gives about 89,000 distinct CDR3 sequences in total; about 23% of them show up just once. The ten largest account for more than 6.5% of the sample. Material: glioma tissue, nonneoplastic brain tissue, or PBMCs (not recorded which). These receptors were collected from a human donor with low-grade glioma or glioblastoma, undergoing nonglioma brain surgery, or in good health (not recorded which).

For this clonotype: Compared with germline, one end of the junction differs, possibly owing to a read error. This sequence joins TRBV10-2 and TRBJ1-6; the D is unclear. From germline, CDR1 is WSHSY and CDR2 SAAADI. This CDR3 comprises 15 residues. Here the CDR3 reads CASSEEHRGNSPLNF. The CDR3 DNA is TGCGCCAGCAGTGAGGAGCACCGGGGTAATTCACCCCTCAACTTT.

This clonotype was seen at least ten times. The rearrangement links TRBV7-2 to TRBJ2-2, with D maybe TRBD1 (6 bases). The CDR3 extends over 15 amino acids. Trimming cost V 1 base and J 5 bases, with 11 bases left between them. Germline V lookup: CDR1 SGHTA, CDR2 FQGNSA. The DNA for the CDR3 is TGTGCCAGCAGCTTAGTTCCAGGGGATACCGGGGAGCTGTTTTTT. Translation: CASSLVPGDTGELFF.

This clonotype has a handful of counts. The chain carries TRBV11-2 and TRBJ2-1; D could derive from TRBD1 or TRBD2 (7 bases each). The V end lost 3 bases, the J end lost 6 bases, and 15 bases lay between the germline ends. Germline lookup yields CDR1 SGHAT and CDR2 FQNNGV. The CDR3 consists of 15 residues. The CDR3 sequence is CASSLYRGGVNEQFF. The CDR3 nucleotides read TGTGCCAGCAGCTTGTACAGGGGAGGGGTCAATGAGCAGTTCTTC. Supplemented by reference TRBV11-2 and TRBJ2-1, the full variable domain reads EAGVAQSPRYKIIEKRQSVAFWCNPISGHATLYWYQQILGQGPKLLIQFQNNGVVDDSQLPKDRFSAERLKGVDSTLKIQPAKLEDSAVYLCASSLYRGGVNEQFFGPGTRLTVL.

This clonotype has a count of ten or more. The CDR3 loop is CASSLYRQETQYF. The CDR3 coding sequence is TGTGCCAGCAGCTTATACAGACAAGAGACCCAGTACTTC. The chain couples TRBV7-2 to TRBJ2-5; D uncertain. Per the germline V gene, CDR1 is SGHTA and CDR2 is FQGNSA. The CDR3 consists of 13 residues. The V end was cut by 2 bases, the J end by 2 bases, with 6 bases between.

V and J are TRBV2 and TRBJ2-2, with 10 bases fitting TRBD1. V gave up 7 bases and J gave up 5 bases; unmatched junction bases: 10. Germline V CDR1 and CDR2: SNHLY, FYNNEI. This CDR3 contains 16 residues. CDR3 amino acids: CASNPSGQGRTGELFF. CDR3 DNA sequence: TGTGCCAGCAATCCGTCGGGACAGGGGAGGACCGGGGAGCTGTTTTTT.

The V call is TRBV5-1, the J call TRBJ2-3; D is unresolved. Deletions cut 6 bases from V and 3 bases from J, with 8 bases between. This CDR3 comprises 12 residues. Germline V gene sequence: CDR1 SGHRS, CDR2 YFSETQ. CDR3 bases: TGCGCCAGCAAGATAGCTACAGATACGCAGTATTTT. Its protein product is CASKIATDTQYF.

The chain is built from TRBV11-2 and TRBJ2-5, with D maybe TRBD1 (6 bases). This CDR3 has 15 residues. CDR1 is SGHAT and CDR2 is FQNNGV in the germline V gene. Trimming removed 4 bases from V and 3 bases from J, with 15 bases in between. This CDR3 is CASSSHAGTKETQYF. The CDR3 DNA follows: TGTGCCAGCAGCTCACACGCCGGGACAAAAGAGACCCAGTACTTC.

This clonotype was recorded many times. J is TRBJ1-2 and V is TRBV6-6; D is undetermined. The CDR3 loop spans 13 amino acids. Trimming removed 0 bases at V and 5 bases at J, with 7 bases between. The V gene's germline CDR1 is MNHNY and CDR2 SVGAGI (reference sequence). This chain's CDR3 is CASSYSSAYGYTF. CDR3 nucleotide sequence: TGTGCCAGCAGTTACTCTTCAGCTTATGGCTACACCTTC.

The sample holds many counts of this clonotype. The CDR3 sequence: CASSLGEGIGEAFF. DNA for the CDR3: TGTGCCAGCAGCTTAGGGGAGGGGATAGGTGAAGCTTTCTTT. The rearrangement joins TRBV7-2 to TRBJ1-1; a possible D gene is TRBD1 (5 bases). CDR1 and CDR2 (germline): SGHTA, FQGNSA. Trimming shortened V by 1 base and J by 7 bases, and 13 bases separated the two germline ends. The CDR3 length is 14 residues. The variable domain in full, with the rest retrieved from reference TRBV7-2 and TRBJ1-1, is GAGVSQSPSNKVTEKGKDVELRCDPISGHTALYWYRQSLGQGLEFLIYFQGNSAPDKSGLPSDRFSAERTGGSVSTLTIQRTQQEDSAVYLCASSLGEGIGEAFFGQGTRLTVV.

As for this clonotype: This could be a read error, since a much larger clone is one nucleotide away. The chain uses TRBV6-5 and TRBJ2-5; unclear D gene. V was cut by 10 bases and J by 2 bases, with 11 bases left in between. CDR1 is MNHEY, CDR2 SVGAGI, per germline. The CDR3 is made up of 12 amino acids. CDR3 protein: CAISRTQETQYF. The DNA for the CDR3 is TGTGCCATCTCGCGAACTCAAGAGACCCAGTACTTC.

The chain links TRBV5-6 to TRBJ1-5; a weak D match, TRBD1 (5 bases). V was trimmed by 4 bases and J by 9 bases, leaving 17 bases between them. This CDR3 is built from 14 residues. Looked up from germline, CDR1 is SGHDT and CDR2 is YYEEEE. The CDR3: CASSPGTSVGPQHF. The CDR3 DNA reads as TGTGCCAGCAGCCCTGGGACCTCCGTGGGGCCCCAGCATTTT.

About this clonotype: Just one base apart from a much larger clone, this may be a read error. The V gene is TRBV7-2, the J gene TRBJ1-2, with D tentatively TRBD1 (6 bases). The length of the CDR3 is 14 residues. The germline V gene encodes CDR1 SGHTA and CDR2 FQGNSA. CDR3 nucleotide sequence: TGTTCCAGCAGCCACTCCCGGACAGAGTATGGCTACACCTTC. It is translated as CSSSHSRTEYGYTF.

This clonotype was seen just once. The junction and the germline gene differ at one end; a read error may be behind it. This chain connects TRBV9 to TRBJ2-5; D remains ambiguous. The CDR3 is made up of 13 amino acids. Germline V gives CDR1 SGDLS, CDR2 YYNGEE. The CDR3 DNA reads TGTGCCAGCAGCTCCCTTCTCCAAGAGAGCCAGTACTTC. Residues: CASSSLLQESQYF.